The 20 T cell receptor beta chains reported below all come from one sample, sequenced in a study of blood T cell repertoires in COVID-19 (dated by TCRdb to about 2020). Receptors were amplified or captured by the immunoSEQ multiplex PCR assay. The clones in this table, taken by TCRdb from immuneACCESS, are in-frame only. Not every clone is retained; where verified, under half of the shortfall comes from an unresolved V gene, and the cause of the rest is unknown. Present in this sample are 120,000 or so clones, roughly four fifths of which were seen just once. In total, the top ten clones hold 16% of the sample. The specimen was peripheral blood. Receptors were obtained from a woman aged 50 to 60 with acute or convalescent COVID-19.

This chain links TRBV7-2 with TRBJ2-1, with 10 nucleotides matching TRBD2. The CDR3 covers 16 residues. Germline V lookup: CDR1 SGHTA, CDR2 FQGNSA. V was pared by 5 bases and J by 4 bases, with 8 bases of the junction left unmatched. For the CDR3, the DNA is TGTGCCAGCAGCCCCCTTCTAGCGGGGGTATACAATGAGCAGTTCTTC. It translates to CASSPLLAGVYNEQFF. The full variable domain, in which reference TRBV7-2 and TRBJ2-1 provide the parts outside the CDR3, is GAGVSQSPSNKVTEKGKDVELRCDPISGHTALYWYRQSLGQGLEFLIYFQGNSAPDKSGLPSDRFSAERTGGSVSTLTIQRTQQEDSAVYLCASSPLLAGVYNEQFFGPGTRLTVL.

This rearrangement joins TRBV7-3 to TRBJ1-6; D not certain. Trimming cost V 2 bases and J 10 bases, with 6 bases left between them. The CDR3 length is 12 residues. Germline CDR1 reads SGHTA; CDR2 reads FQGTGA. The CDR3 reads CASSLPGSPLHF. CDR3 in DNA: TGTGCCAGCAGCTTACCGGGATCACCCCTCCACTTT.

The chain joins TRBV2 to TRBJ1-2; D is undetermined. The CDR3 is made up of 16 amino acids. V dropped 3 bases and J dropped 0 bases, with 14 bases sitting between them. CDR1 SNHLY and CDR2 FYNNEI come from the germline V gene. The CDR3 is CASSDGGSRSNYGYTF. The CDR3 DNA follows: TGTGCCAGCAGTGACGGCGGCAGCCGATCTAACTATGGCTACACCTTC.

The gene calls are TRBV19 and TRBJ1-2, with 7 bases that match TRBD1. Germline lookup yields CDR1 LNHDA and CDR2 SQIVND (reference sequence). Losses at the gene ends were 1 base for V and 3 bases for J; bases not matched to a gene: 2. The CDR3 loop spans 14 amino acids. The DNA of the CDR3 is TGTGCCAGTAGTATAGTAGGGGGCGACTATGGCTACACCTTC. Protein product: CASSIVGGDYGYTF.

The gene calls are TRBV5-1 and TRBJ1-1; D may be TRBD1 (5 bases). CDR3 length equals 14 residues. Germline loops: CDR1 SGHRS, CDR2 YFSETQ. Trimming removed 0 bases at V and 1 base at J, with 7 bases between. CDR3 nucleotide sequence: TGCGCCAGCAGCTTGGGACAGAAGAACACTGAAGCTTTCTTT. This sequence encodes CASSLGQKNTEAFF.

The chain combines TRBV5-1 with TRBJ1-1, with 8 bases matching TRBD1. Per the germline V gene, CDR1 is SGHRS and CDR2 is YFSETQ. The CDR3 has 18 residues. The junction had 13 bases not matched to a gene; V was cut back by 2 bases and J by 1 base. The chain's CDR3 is CASSFTRLRDRRNTEAFF. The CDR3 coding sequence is TGCGCCAGCAGCTTTACCCGCCTGAGGGACAGGAGGAACACTGAAGCTTTCTTT. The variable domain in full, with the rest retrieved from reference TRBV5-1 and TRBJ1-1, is KAGVTQTPRYLIKTRGQQVTLSCSPISGHRSVSWYQQTPGQGLQFLFEYFSETQRNKGNFPGRFSGRQFSNSRSEMNVSTLELGDSALYLCASSFTRLRDRRNTEAFFGQGTRLTVV.

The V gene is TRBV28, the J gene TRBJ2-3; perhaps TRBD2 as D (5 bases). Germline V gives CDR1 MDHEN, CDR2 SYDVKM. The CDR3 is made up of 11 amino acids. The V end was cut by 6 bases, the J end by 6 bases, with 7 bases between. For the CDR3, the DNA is TGTGCCAGCAGGTCGGGGGATACGCAGTATTTT. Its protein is CASRSGDTQYF.

CDR3 protein: CAISESTEGAGGSYGYTF. The CDR3 nucleotides read TGTGCCATCAGTGAGTCGACAGAAGGGGCAGGGGGCAGCTATGGCTACACCTTC. The rearrangement joins TRBV10-3 to TRBJ1-2, with 8 nucleotides matching TRBD1. CDR1 ENHRY and CDR2 SYGVKD come from the germline V gene. The CDR3 spans 18 residues. V shed 0 bases, J shed 4 bases, and the junction held 13 bases outside the gene matches.

CDR3 DNA: TGTGCCAGCAGCCACAGTCGACAGGGGAACACTGAAGCTTTCTTT. This translates into CASSHSRQGNTEAFF. The V call is TRBV6-6, the J call TRBJ1-1; 7 bases are a match to TRBD1. The CDR3 covers 15 residues. Germline CDR1 MNHNY, CDR2 SVGAGI (reference sequence). V shed 6 bases and J 1 base; nucleotides not matched to a gene: 8.

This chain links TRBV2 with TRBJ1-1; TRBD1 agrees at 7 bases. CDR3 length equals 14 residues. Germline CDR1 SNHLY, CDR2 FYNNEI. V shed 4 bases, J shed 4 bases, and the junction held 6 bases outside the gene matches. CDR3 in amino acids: CASSALRGLTEAFF. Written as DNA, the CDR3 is TGTGCCAGCAGTGCGTTAAGGGGGCTCACTGAAGCTTTCTTT.

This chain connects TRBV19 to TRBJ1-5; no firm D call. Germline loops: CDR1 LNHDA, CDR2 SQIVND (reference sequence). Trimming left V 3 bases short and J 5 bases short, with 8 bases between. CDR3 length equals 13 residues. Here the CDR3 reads CASSILRDQPQHF. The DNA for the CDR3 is TGTGCCAGTAGTATCCTCCGGGATCAGCCCCAGCATTTT.

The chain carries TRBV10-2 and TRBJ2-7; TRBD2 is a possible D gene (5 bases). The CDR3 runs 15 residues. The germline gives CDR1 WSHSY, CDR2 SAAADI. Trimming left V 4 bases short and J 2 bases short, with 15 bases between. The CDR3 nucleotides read TGCGCCAGCAGTGGGGAGACGGGAATCACCTACGAGCAGTACTTC. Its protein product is CASSGETGITYEQYF.

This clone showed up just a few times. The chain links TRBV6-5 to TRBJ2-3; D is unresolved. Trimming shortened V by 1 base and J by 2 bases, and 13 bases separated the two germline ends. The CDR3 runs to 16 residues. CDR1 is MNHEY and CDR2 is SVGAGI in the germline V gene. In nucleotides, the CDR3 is TGTGCCAGCAGTTACTTGGCATCCTTGTCCACAGATACGCAGTATTTT. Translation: CASSYLASLSTDTQYF.

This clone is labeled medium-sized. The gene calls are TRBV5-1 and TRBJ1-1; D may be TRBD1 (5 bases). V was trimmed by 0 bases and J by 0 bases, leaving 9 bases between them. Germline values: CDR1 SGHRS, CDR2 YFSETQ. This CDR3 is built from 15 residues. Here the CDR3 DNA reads TGCGCCAGCAGCTTGGAACAGGTCATGAACACTGAAGCTTTCTTT. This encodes CASSLEQVMNTEAFF.

The CDR3 loop reads CASSPRTSGGHEQYF. CDR3 DNA: TGTGCCAGCAGTCCCCGGACTAGCGGAGGCCACGAGCAGTACTTC. V gene TRBV14 combines with J gene TRBJ2-7; 10 bases align to TRBD2. The V segment lost 6 bases and the J segment 5 bases; nucleotides outside the gene matches: 10. Germline loops: CDR1 SGHDN, CDR2 FVKESK. This CDR3 is 15 amino acids long.

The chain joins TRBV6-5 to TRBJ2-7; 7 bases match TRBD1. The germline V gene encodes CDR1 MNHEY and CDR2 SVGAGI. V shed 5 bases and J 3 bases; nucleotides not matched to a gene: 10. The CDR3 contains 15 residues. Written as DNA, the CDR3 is TGTGCCAGCAGTAGCTCCGGGACAGAAAACTACGAGCAGTACTTC. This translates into CASSSSGTENYEQYF.

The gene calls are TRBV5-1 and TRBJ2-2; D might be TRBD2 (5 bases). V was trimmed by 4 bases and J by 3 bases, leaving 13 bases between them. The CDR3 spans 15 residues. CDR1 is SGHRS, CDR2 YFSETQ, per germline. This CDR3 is CASSQGGLYTGELFF. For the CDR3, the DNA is TGCGCCAGCAGCCAAGGCGGGTTGTACACCGGGGAGCTGTTTTTT.

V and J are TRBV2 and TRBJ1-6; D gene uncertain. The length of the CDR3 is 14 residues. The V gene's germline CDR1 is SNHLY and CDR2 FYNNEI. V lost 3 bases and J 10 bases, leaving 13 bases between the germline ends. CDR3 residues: CASSEEPLGSPLHF. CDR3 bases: TGTGCCAGCAGTGAGGAACCGCTAGGCTCACCCCTCCACTTT.

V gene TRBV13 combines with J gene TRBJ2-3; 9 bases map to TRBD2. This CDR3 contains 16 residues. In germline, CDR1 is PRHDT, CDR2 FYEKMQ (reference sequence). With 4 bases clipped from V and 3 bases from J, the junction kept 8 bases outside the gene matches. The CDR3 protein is CASSSAGGPGTDTQYF. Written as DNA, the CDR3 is TGTGCCAGCAGCTCGGCGGGGGGGCCTGGGACAGATACGCAGTATTTT.

CDR3 region: CASSQDLRGGGEQFF. The CDR3, as DNA: TGTGCCAGCAGCCAAGATCTGCGGGGGGGCGGTGAGCAGTTCTTC. This chain uses TRBV4-2 with TRBJ2-1; 9 positions agree with TRBD2. Germline V gene lookup returns CDR1 LGHNA and CDR2 YNFKEQ. V dropped 0 bases and J dropped 9; count of bases not matched to a gene: 6. This CDR3 is 15 amino acids long.